This T cell receptor (beta chain) was documented in a study of radiation and T cells in renal cell carcinoma. General study findings and limits: From baseline, blood top tumor clonotypes peaked at 2 weeks post-radiation.

Notes on this clone: Its antigen is not known.

The CDR3 length is 15 residues. Germline CDR1 SGHKS, CDR2 YYEKEE (reference sequence). V was clipped by 4 bases and J by 2 bases; unmatched bases: 4. Using immunoSEQ multiplex PCR, the repertoire was profiled, and TCRdb retains in-frame clones only, with some absent. The data hold over 120,000 clones, with around 88% observed a single time. Time point indicated: blood 4 weeks post-SBRT, at nephrectomy. Treatment denoted: 15 Gy SBRT to primary tumor, nephrectomy 4 weeks later. Nephrectomy followed 15 Gy stereotactic body radiation by 4 weeks. Serial blood draws occurred at baseline and 2 and 4 weeks post-SBRT.

This chain links TRBV5-5 with TRBJ2-3; 10 bases fit TRBD1. The TCR comes from a woman aged 45-59 years with renal cell carcinoma. Sequenced here: blood, sampled from a patient whose treatment included radiotherapy and nephrectomy. The CDR3 DNA reads as TGTGCCAGCAGCAGACAGGGGGCGGTCACAGATACGCAGTATTTT. This translates into CASSRQGAVTDTQYF.